This T cell receptor beta chain was retrieved from a study of blood T cell repertoires in COVID-19. Study as a whole: From T cells, B-cell-depleted T cells, or PBMCs came the material, which was cDNA or gDNA.

Clones were read by immunoSEQ multiplex PCR, and TCRdb kept only the in-frame ones, dropping some. The data show around 250,000 clones, roughly 85% seen once. Trimming shortened V by 4 bases and J by 1 base, and 10 bases separated the two germline ends. Germline V gene lookup returns CDR1 KGHSH and CDR2 LQKENI. The CDR3 loop spans 14 amino acids. The sequenced material came from peripheral blood. The source is a man in his fifties or sixties with active or convalescent COVID-19. This chain joins TRBV18 and TRBJ1-1, with D perhaps TRBD1 (6 bases). In nucleotides, the CDR3 is TGTGCCAGCTCACTAAAGGGACAGAACACTGAAGCTTTCTTT. Translation: CASSLKGQNTEAFF.